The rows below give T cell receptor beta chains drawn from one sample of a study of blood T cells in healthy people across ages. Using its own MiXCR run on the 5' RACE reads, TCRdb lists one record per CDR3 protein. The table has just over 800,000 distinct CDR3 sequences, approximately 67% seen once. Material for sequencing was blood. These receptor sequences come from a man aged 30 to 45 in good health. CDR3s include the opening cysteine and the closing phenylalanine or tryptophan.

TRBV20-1,CSAKGLAYEQYF
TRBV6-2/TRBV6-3,CASGYYEQYF
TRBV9,CASSVGTVSYEQYF
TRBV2,CASKVTAPSYEQYF
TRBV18,CASSPSGTGNTEAFF
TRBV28,CASSSAGAGATNEKLFF
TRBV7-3,CASSLLVQGMNEQFF
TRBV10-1,CASSEGRGADTQYF
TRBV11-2,CASSFNTGEQYF
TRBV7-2,CASSFMFEGTNEQFF
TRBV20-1,CSASPPTDKTQYF
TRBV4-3,CASSPLARTDTQYF
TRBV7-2,CASSRAGGTYNEQFF
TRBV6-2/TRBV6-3,CASSYYYYEQYF
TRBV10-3,CAISERDGGGSPLHF
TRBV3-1,CASSQDYGAPMEQYF
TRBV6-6,CASSQGLPVNQPQHF
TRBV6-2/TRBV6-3,CASSYLWGASTYNEQFF
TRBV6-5,CASSPRTGRENIQYF
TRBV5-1,CASGSGNSGANVLTF
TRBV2,CATTPSGGYQFF
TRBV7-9,CASSYQGASGAFSYEQYF
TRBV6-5,CASSRGGGNIQYF
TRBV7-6,CASSLGQTLLPTDTQYF
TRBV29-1,CSVDFGMDPRETYNEQFF
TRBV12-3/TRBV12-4,CASSPSFGTPETQYF
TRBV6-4,CASSTGEQETQFF
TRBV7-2,CASSLFGGRLYEQYF
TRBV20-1,CSASLAGGKETQYF
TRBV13,CASSLKVQFQETQYF
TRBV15,CATSRDKGQGRGGYTF
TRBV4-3,CASSQAQGRGTEAFF
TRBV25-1,CASSEFERGGNTQYF